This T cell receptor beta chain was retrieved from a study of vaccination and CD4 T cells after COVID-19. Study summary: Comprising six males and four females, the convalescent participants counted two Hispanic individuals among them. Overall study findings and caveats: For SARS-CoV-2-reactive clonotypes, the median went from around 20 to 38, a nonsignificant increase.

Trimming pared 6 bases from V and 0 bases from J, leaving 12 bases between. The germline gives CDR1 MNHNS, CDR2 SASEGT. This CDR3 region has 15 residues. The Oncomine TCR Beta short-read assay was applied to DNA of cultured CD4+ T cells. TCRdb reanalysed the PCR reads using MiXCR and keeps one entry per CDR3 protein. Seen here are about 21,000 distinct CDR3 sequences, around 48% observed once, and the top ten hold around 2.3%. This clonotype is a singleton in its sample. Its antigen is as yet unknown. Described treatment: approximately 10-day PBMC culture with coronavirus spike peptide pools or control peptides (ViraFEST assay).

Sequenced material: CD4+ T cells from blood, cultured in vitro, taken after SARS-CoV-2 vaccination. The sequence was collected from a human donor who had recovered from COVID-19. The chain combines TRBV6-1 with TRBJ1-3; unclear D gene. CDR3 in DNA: TGTGCCAGCAGCCTCGGACGGGACTCTGGAAACACCATATATTTT. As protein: CASSLGRDSGNTIYF.